This T cell receptor beta chain originates from a study of persistence of HIV-infected CD4 T cells. The overall study: Median time on suppressive ART was around eight years.

The CDR3 runs to 16 residues. Unmatched junction bases numbered 4, after V lost 0 bases and J lost 1 base. Germline values: CDR1 LGHNT, CDR2 FRNRAP. Anti-CD3/anti-CD28 beads served as a nonspecific positive control stimulus. Sorting selected CD4+ T cells upregulating both CD40 ligand and CD69. Donors were HIV-1-infected adults who began suppressive ART during chronic infection. The libraries were made with immunoSEQ version 4 in survey mode. TCRdb's copy holds only in-frame clones and misses some; the assay was immunoSEQ multiplex PCR. The data hold about 46,000 clones, with about 87% observed a single time. As to this clone: Its target is unknown.

The sequencing used CD4+ T cells sorted from PBMCs after 18-hour stimulation, collected from a patient who received antiretroviral therapy. The chain recombines TRBV12-5 with TRBJ2-3, with 7 bases identical to TRBD2. The clonotype originates from an adult woman with HIV who was CMV-seropositive. CDR3 amino acids: CASGLVLAGGTDTQYF. Here the CDR3 DNA reads TGTGCTAGTGGTTTGGTCCTCGCGGGAGGCACAGATACGCAGTATTTT.